This record looks at one T cell receptor beta chain sequence and its context. The record originates from a study of T cells in Graves' hyperthyroidism and ophthalmopathy. Regions amplified from RNA transcripts were the TCR beta CDR3 regions. First-round RT-PCR with HTBI primers amplified the TCR CDR3 region. TCRdb reanalysed the multiplex PCR reads using MiXCR and keeps one entry per CDR3 protein. This sample carries approximately 590,000 distinct CDR3 sequences, approximately 14% of them seen once, and the ten largest clones take less than 9.5%. CDR1 is SGHNT and CDR2 is YENEEA in the germline V gene. With V trimmed by 5 bases and J by 8 bases, 8 bases remained unmatched. This CDR3 is built from 14 residues.

V usage is TRBV11-3 and J usage is TRBJ2-1, with TRBD2 matching 8 bases. The sequence was obtained from a woman aged 30 to 39 with Graves' hyperthyroidism. The sequenced sample consisted of blood. CDR3 loop: CASSAPSGSYEQFF. The DNA of the CDR3 is TGTGCCAGCAGCGCCCCAAGCGGGAGCTATGAGCAGTTCTTC. The full variable domain, rest sourced from reference TRBV11-3 and TRBJ2-1, is EAGVVQSPRYKIIEKKQPVAFWCNPISGHNTLYWYLQNLGQGPELLIRYENEEAVDDSQLPKDRFSAERLKGVDSTLKIQPAELGDSAVYLCASSAPSGSYEQFFGPGTRLTVL.